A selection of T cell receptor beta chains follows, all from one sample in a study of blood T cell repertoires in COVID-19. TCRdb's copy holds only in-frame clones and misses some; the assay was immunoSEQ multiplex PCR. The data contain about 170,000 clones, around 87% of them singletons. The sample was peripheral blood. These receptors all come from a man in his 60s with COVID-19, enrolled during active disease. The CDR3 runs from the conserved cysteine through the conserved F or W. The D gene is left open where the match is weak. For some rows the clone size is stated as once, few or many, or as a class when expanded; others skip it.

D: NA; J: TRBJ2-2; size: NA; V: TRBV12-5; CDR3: CASGFGGAHGELFF; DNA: TGTGCTAGTGGTTTTGGGGGGGCTCACGGGGAGCTGTTTTTT
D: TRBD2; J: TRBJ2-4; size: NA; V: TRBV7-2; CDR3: CASSLAGGGGENIQYF; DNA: TGTGCCAGCAGCTTAGCCGGCGGGGGTGGGGAAAACATTCAGTACTTC
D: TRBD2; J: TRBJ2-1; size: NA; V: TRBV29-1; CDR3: CSVEVSPALAGPFEQFF; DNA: TGCAGCGTTGAAGTATCGCCAGCCTTAGCGGGCCCCTTTGAGCAGTTCTTC
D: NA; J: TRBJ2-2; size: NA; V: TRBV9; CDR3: CASSPGPTGELFF; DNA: TGTGCCAGCAGCCCTGGGCCCACCGGGGAGCTGTTTTTT
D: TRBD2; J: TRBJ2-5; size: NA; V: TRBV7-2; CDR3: CASSSYPVISGRGETQYF; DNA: TGTGCCAGCAGCTCATACCCCGTTATTAGCGGGAGGGGAGAGACCCAGTACTTC
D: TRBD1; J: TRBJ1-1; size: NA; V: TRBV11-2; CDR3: CASSPGGGQGVNTEAFF; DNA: TGTGCCAGCAGCCCGGGTGGCGGACAGGGAGTTAACACTGAAGCTTTCTTT
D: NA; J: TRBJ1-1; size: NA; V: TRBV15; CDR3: CATSRPNGGAEAFF; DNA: TGTGCCACCAGCAGGCCGAACGGGGGGGCTGAAGCTTTCTTT
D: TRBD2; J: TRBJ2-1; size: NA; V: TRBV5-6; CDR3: CASSYTSGLYNEQFF; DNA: TGTGCCAGCAGCTATACTAGCGGACTATACAATGAGCAGTTCTTC
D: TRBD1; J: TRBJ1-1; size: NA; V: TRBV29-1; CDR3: CSGLGQGRSEAFF; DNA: TGCAGCGGGCTCGGACAGGGGAGGTCTGAAGCTTTCTTT
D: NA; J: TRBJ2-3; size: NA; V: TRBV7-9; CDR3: CASSPIEVATDTQYF; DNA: TGTGCCAGCAGCCCGATCGAGGTGGCCACAGATACGCAGTATTTT
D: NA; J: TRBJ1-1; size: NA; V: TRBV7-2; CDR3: CASEARETNTEAFF; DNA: TGTGCCAGCGAAGCGAGGGAAACGAACACTGAAGCTTTCTTT
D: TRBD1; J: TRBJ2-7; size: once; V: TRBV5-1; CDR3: CASSAGDRAYEQYF; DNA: TGCGCCAGCAGCGCGGGGGACAGGGCCTACGAGCAGTACTTC
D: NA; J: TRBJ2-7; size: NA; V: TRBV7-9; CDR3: CASSSRTEAYEQYF; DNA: TGTGCCAGCAGCTCGAGGACAGAAGCCTACGAGCAGTACTTC
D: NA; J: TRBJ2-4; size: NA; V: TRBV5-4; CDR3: CASSLAWQGQAKNIQYF; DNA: TGTGCCAGCAGCTTGGCCTGGCAGGGACAAGCCAAAAACATTCAGTACTTC
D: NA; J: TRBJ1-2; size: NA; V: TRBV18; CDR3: CASSSGSLNYGYTF; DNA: TGTGCCAGCTCCTCGGGGAGTCTAAACTATGGCTACACCTTC
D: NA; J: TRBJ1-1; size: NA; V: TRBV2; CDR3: CASSDWAANTEAFF; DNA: TGTGCCAGCAGTGATTGGGCAGCGAACACTGAAGCTTTCTTT
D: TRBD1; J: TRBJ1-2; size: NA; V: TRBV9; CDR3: CASSVVPGQGSSGYTF; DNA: TGTGCCAGCAGCGTAGTCCCGGGACAGGGCTCTTCTGGCTACACCTTC
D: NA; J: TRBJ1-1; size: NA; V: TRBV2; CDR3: CASTLTGVRAEAFF; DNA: TGTGCCAGCACCCTAACGGGGGTTAGGGCTGAAGCTTTCTTT
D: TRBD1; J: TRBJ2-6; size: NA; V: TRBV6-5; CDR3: CASRGTAGANVLTF; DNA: TGTGCCAGCAGGGGGACAGCTGGGGCCAACGTCCTGACTTTC
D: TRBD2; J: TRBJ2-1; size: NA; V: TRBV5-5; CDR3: CASSLGLAGGQNEQFF; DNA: TGTGCCAGCAGCTTGGGACTAGCGGGGGGGCAGAATGAGCAGTTCTTC
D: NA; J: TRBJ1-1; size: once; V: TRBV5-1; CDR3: CASSLQGSTEAFF; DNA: TGCGCCAGCAGCCTACAGGGAAGCACTGAAGCTTTCTTT
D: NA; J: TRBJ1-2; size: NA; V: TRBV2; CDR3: CASRRQESGGYTF; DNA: TGTGCCAGCAGGCGACAGGAATCAGGCGGCTACACCTTC
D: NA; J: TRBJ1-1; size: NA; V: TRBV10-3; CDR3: CAISEAGNTEAFF; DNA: TGTGCCATCAGTGAGGCAGGAAACACTGAAGCTTTCTTT
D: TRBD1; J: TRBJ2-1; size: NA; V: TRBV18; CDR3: CASGRQGLYNEQFF; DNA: TGTGCCAGCGGGCGACAGGGGCTCTACAATGAGCAGTTCTTC
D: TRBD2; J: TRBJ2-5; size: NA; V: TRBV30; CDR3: CAWSVGSGDQETQYF; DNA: TGTGCCTGGAGTGTGGGGAGCGGGGACCAAGAGACCCAGTACTTC
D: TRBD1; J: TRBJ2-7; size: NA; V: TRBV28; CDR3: CASSSTGFLIF; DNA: TGTGCCAGCAGTTCGACAGGGTTCCTTATCTTC
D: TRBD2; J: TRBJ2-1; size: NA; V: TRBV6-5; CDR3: CASGRAGGLYEQFF; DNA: TGTGCCAGCGGAAGAGCGGGGGGGCTTTATGAGCAGTTCTTC
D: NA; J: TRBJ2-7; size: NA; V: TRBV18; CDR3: CASSPGTPSSYEQYF; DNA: TGTGCCAGCTCCCCCGGGACACCCAGCTCCTACGAGCAGTACTTC
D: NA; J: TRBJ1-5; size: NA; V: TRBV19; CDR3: CASGDTSNQPQHF; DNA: TGTGCCAGTGGTGACACAAGCAATCAGCCCCAGCATTTT
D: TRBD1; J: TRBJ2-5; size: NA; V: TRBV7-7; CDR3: CASSSGQVGKETQYF; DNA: TGTGCTAGCAGCTCGGGACAGGTGGGGAAAGAGACCCAGTACTTC
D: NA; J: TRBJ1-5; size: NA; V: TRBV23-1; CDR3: CASITKRGPGVPNQPQHF; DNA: TGCGCCAGCATCACAAAGCGGGGACCCGGAGTCCCCAATCAGCCCCAGCATTTT
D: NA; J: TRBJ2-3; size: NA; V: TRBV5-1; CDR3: CASSLTDYTDTQYF; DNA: TGCGCCAGCAGCTTGACAGACTACACAGATACGCAGTATTTT
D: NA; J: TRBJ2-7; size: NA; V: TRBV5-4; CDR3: CASSPSTTGSSYEQYF; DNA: TGTGCCAGCAGCCCGTCCACTACAGGGAGCTCCTACGAGCAGTACTTC
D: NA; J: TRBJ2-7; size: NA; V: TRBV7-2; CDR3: CASSSTLLSYEQYF; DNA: TGTGCCAGCAGCTCGACACTTCTTTCCTACGAGCAGTACTTC
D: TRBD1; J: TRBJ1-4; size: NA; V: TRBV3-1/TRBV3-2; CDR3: CASSRRDRGATNEKLFF; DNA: TGTGCCAGCAGCCGCCGGGACAGGGGTGCAACTAATGAAAAACTGTTTTTT
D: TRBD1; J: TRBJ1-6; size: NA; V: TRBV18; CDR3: CASSPSNAGTGSSPLHF; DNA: TGTGCCAGCTCACCTTCGAACGCCGGGACAGGGAGCTCACCCCTCCACTTT
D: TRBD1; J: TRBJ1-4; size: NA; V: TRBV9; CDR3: CASSVGTANNEKLFF; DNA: TGTGCCAGCAGCGTGGGGACAGCTAATAATGAAAAACTGTTTTTT
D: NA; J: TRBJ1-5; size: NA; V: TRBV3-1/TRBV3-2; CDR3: CASSQAGPSNQPQHF; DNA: TGTGCCAGCAGCCAGGCGGGTCCCAGCAATCAGCCCCAGCATTTT
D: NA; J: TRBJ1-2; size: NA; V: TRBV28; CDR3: CATADMYYTF; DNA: TGTGCCACCGCTGACATGTACTACACCTTC
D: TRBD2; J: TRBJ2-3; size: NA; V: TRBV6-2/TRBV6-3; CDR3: CASSTDILANFASDTQYF; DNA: TGTGCCAGCAGTACGGATATACTAGCGAATTTCGCGTCAGATACGCAGTATTTT
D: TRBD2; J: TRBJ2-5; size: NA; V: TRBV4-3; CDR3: CASSPRLAGGAEGETQYF; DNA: TGCGCCAGCAGCCCACGATTAGCGGGGGGGGCCGAGGGAGAGACCCAGTACTTC
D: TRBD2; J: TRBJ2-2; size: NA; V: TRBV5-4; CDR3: CASSLAGGSTGELFF; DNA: TGTGCCAGCAGCTTAGCGGGAGGAAGTACCGGGGAGCTGTTTTTT
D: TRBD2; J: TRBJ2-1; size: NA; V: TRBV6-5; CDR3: CASLAGGSYNEQFF; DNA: TGTGCCAGCCTAGCGGGGGGCTCCTACAATGAGCAGTTCTTC
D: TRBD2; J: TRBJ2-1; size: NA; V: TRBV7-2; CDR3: CASSLARGAYNEQFF; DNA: TGTGCCAGCAGCTTAGCTCGGGGGGCCTACAATGAGCAGTTCTTC